This TCR beta chain was obtained from a study of blood T cell repertoires in COVID-19. For the study at large: In each case, the material was cDNA or gDNA derived from T cells, B-cell-depleted T cells, or PBMCs.

Source study methods: How many nucleated cells were present was estimated from reference gene primer amplification. TCRdb keeps only in-frame clones here, not all; method: immunoSEQ multiplex PCR. Clone size and the V and J calls come from that table; the DNA yielded D and trimming. The table records around 73,000 clones, 82% of them present only once. This CDR3 region has 13 residues. V lost 2 bases and J 9 bases, leaving 13 bases between the germline ends. Germline V gene sequence: CDR1 MNHNY, CDR2 SVGAGI (reference sequence). The sample was peripheral blood. The chain uses TRBV6-6 and TRBJ1-2; D remains ambiguous. The TCR sequence derives from a woman between 55 and 75 years old with acute or convalescent COVID-19. CDR3 protein: CASSYTEQMSYTF. DNA for the CDR3: TGTGCCAGCAGTTACACAGAGCAGATGAGCTACACCTTC.